Below, 22 T cell receptor beta chains from the same sample are listed, as sequenced in a study of OX40 agonist ivuxolimab in advanced cancers. Profiling relied on immunoSEQ multiplex PCR, and the TCRdb table lists in-frame clones only, not all of them. The sample consists of 80,000 to 95,000 clones, roughly 87% of them appearing once. The sample was CD4+ or CD8+ T cells sorted from blood, taken in a trial of the OX40 agonist ivuxolimab. These receptors were obtained from an adult with an advanced solid tumor such as melanoma, head and neck, liver or kidney cancer.

The table lists this clone with a count of one. The J gene is TRBJ2-5, the V gene TRBV7-2, with D unclear. This CDR3 spans 14 amino acids. Trimming removed 1 base at V and 1 base at J, with 7 bases between. The V gene's germline CDR1 is SGHTA and CDR2 FQGNSA. The CDR3 DNA is TGTGCCAGCAGCTTAGTGGGGATCCAAGAGACCCAGTACTTC. This gives the protein CASSLVGIQETQYF. The full variable domain, completed using reference TRBV7-2 and TRBJ2-5, is GAGVSQSPSNKVTEKGKDVELRCDPISGHTALYWYRQSLGQGLEFLIYFQGNSAPDKSGLPSDRFSAERTGGSVSTLTIQRTQQEDSAVYLCASSLVGIQETQYFGPGTRLLVL.

This chain links TRBV7-9 with TRBJ1-1; tentative D call: TRBD1 (5 bases). CDR3 size: 12 residues. Per germline, CDR1 SEHNR and CDR2 FQNEAQ (reference sequence). V lost 5 bases to trimming and J lost 7 bases, with 11 bases between them. The CDR3 DNA is TGTGCCAGCAGCGCTCTCCAGGGTGAAGCTTTCTTT. Its protein product is CASSALQGEAFF.

The chain combines TRBV9 with TRBJ2-2, with D tentatively TRBD2 (6 bases). Trimming removed 6 bases at V and 0 bases at J, with 15 bases between. The CDR3 contains 16 residues. The germline V gene encodes CDR1 SGDLS and CDR2 YYNGEE. The CDR3 nucleotides are TGTGCCAGCAACATGGCGGGACTCGCGAACACCGGGGAGCTGTTTTTT. Translating gives CASNMAGLANTGELFF.

The J gene is TRBJ1-2, the V gene TRBV12-5; D remains unclear. CDR3 length: 13 residues. Germline CDR1 LGHNT, CDR2 FRNRAP. Trimming stripped 7 bases from V and 7 bases from J, with 16 bases between. CDR3 region: CASAPDRAGGYTF. CDR3 bases: TGTGCTAGTGCCCCGGACCGGGCCGGTGGCTACACCTTC.

Turning to this clone: Different DNA sequences within this sample yield the same CDR3. This sequence joins TRBV4-1 and TRBJ1-4; TRBD1 aligns across 9 bases. V gave up 4 bases and J gave up 5 bases; unmatched junction bases: 2. Germline V CDR1 and CDR2: MGHRA, YSYEKL. The CDR3 has 14 amino acids. The CDR3 reads CASSLGQGNEKLFF. DNA for the CDR3: TGCGCCAGCAGCCTTGGACAGGGGAATGAAAAACTGTTTTTT.

The rearrangement links TRBV13 to TRBJ2-6; TRBD1 aligns across 8 bases. The CDR3 is 18 residues long. Losses at the gene ends were 4 bases for V and 0 bases for J; bases not matched to a gene: 8. Germline CDR1 reads PRHDT; CDR2 reads FYEKMQ (reference sequence). CDR3: CASSSRQGAVSGANVLTF. The DNA of the CDR3 is TGTGCCAGCAGCTCCCGCCAGGGGGCTGTCTCTGGGGCCAACGTCCTGACTTTC.

This clone was picked up one time. This chain joins TRBV5-4 and TRBJ1-6; TRBD1 agrees at 9 bases. The CDR3 is 16 amino acids. CDR1 SGHNT and CDR2 YYREEE come from the germline V gene (reference sequence). The J segment lost 9 bases and the V segment lost 4 bases, leaving 11 bases of the junction unmatched. CDR3 residues: CASSQDRGVGVSPLHF. The CDR3 region has the DNA TGTGCCAGCAGCCAGGACAGGGGAGTAGGGGTTTCACCCCTCCACTTT.

The chain combines TRBV7-9 with TRBJ1-5, with 7 bases fitting TRBD1. Germline V gene lookup returns CDR1 SEHNR and CDR2 FQNEAQ (reference sequence). V lost 5 bases, J lost 7 bases, and 8 bases stayed unmatched. The CDR3 length is 14 residues. CDR3 coding DNA: TGTGCCAGCAGCCGCGGGACAGATGGCCAGCCCCAGCATTTT. This codes for CASSRGTDGQPQHF.

A few counts support this clone. The V and J genes are TRBV4-2 and TRBJ2-5; no definite D call. Trimming stripped 0 bases from V and 1 base from J, with 3 bases between. The CDR3 contains 13 residues. Germline lookup yields CDR1 LGHNA and CDR2 YNFKEQ. CDR3 sequence reads: CASSQDPQETQYF. The CDR3 nucleotides read TGTGCCAGCAGCCAAGATCCCCAAGAGACCCAGTACTTC.

V usage is TRBV6-1 and J usage is TRBJ2-6; TRBD2 might be the D (7 bases). The CDR3 runs 16 residues. Germline V lookup: CDR1 MNHNS, CDR2 SASEGT. V dropped 1 base and J dropped 3 bases, with 10 bases sitting between them. The CDR3 region is CASSEGRGLGANVLTF. DNA for the CDR3: TGTGCCAGCAGTGAAGGGCGGGGGCTTGGGGCCAACGTCCTGACTTTC.

This rearrangement joins TRBV7-9 to TRBJ2-2; D not resolved. The V and J ends lost 2 bases and 7 bases respectively, with 5 bases between them. The germline gives CDR1 SEHNR, CDR2 FQNEAQ (reference sequence). This CDR3 is 12 amino acids long. The CDR3 DNA reads as TGTGCCAGCAGCTTATCTGTCGGGGAGCTGTTTTTT. Translation gives CASSLSVGELFF.

This clone was picked up a small number of times. The chain employs TRBV5-1 and TRBJ2-3; D not resolved. Per the germline V gene, CDR1 is SGHRS and CDR2 is YFSETQ. V lost 0 bases and J 6 bases, leaving 11 bases between the germline ends. The CDR3 sequence is 14 residues long. CDR3 in DNA: TGCGCCAGCAGCTTGGCTGACCCGTCGGATACGCAGTATTTT. Residues: CASSLADPSDTQYF.

The table lists this clone with a count of one. The rearrangement uses TRBV5-1 and TRBJ2-3; no clear D gene. There are 15 residues in the CDR3. V was clipped by 0 bases and J by 0 bases, with 8 bases between them. Germline V gene lookup returns CDR1 SGHRS and CDR2 YFSETQ. The CDR3 here is CASSLVGKSTDTQYF. CDR3 sequence (DNA): TGCGCCAGCAGCTTGGTGGGCAAGAGCACAGATACGCAGTATTTT.

This chain connects TRBV29-1 to TRBJ2-3, with D tentatively TRBD2 (7 bases). The V gene lost 5 bases and the J gene lost 0 bases, with 27 bases spanning the gap. The CDR3 totals 19 residues. CDR1 and CDR2 from the germline V gene are SQVTM and ANQGSEA. The CDR3 region has the DNA TGCAGCGTTCCCCATCTAAGTCAGGGGAGGGCGGGGAGCACAGATACGCAGTATTTT. This encodes CSVPHLSQGRAGSTDTQYF.

The rearrangement joins TRBV6-5 to TRBJ1-2; TRBD1 matches at 8 bases. Per germline, CDR1 MNHEY and CDR2 SVGAGI. This CDR3 is built from 15 residues. V lost 0 bases, J lost 4 bases, and 4 bases stayed unmatched. Here the CDR3 DNA reads TGTGCCAGCAGTTACTCCTTCCAGGGGGCCTATGGCTACACCTTC. This encodes CASSYSFQGAYGYTF.

The chain combines TRBV7-2 with TRBJ2-3, with D possibly matching TRBD2 (5 bases). There are 13 residues in the CDR3. Germline values: CDR1 SGHTA, CDR2 FQGNSA. Trimming shortened V by 2 bases and J by 11 bases, and 14 bases separated the two germline ends. The CDR3 coding sequence is TGTGCCAGCAGCTTACCACGGACTTCGGTGCAGTATTTT. As protein: CASSLPRTSVQYF.

This clone was found a few times. This rearrangement joins TRBV5-4 to TRBJ1-2, with D tentatively TRBD1 (6 bases). Trimming took 4 bases from V and 6 from J, leaving 10 bases between them. The V gene's germline CDR1 is SGHNT and CDR2 YYREEE (reference sequence). CDR3 length: 12 residues. CDR3 DNA sequence: TGTGCCAGCAGCCTGGACAGAAATGGCTACACCTTC. Protein sequence: CASSLDRNGYTF.

The chain joins TRBV27 to TRBJ2-3; 10 bases align to TRBD2. Trimming removed 5 bases from V and 3 bases from J; junction bases left unmatched: 8. This CDR3 comprises 16 residues. Germline V CDR1 and CDR2: MNHEY, SMNVEV (reference sequence). CDR3 protein: CASSPQRLAGTDTQYF. As DNA, the CDR3 is TGTGCCAGCAGTCCCCAACGACTAGCGGGTACAGATACGCAGTATTTT.

In its sample, this clone was seen a few times. The V gene is TRBV12-2, the J gene TRBJ1-1; the D call TRBD1 from the table was never checked on the DNA. TRBV12-2 is a pseudogene locus. CDR3 length: 13 amino acids. CDR3 DNA sequence: TGTGCAAGTCGCTTAGGCAGGGACACTGAAGCTTTCTTT. As protein: CASRLGRDTEAFF.

The chain uses TRBV7-2 and TRBJ2-1, with 7 bases that match TRBD1. Germline V lookup: CDR1 SGHTA, CDR2 FQGNSA. The CDR3 consists of 15 residues. J lost 5 bases, V lost 3 bases, and 7 bases had no gene match. CDR3 region: CASSLGDSRNNEQFF. The CDR3 bases are TGTGCCAGCAGCTTGGGGGACAGTAGGAACAATGAGCAGTTCTTC. Together with reference TRBV7-2 and TRBJ2-1, the CDR3 gives the full variable domain: GAGVSQSPSNKVTEKGKDVELRCDPISGHTALYWYRQSLGQGLEFLIYFQGNSAPDKSGLPSDRFSAERTGGSVSTLTIQRTQQEDSAVYLCASSLGDSRNNEQFFGPGTRLTVL.

V is TRBV10-3 and J is TRBJ2-2, with TRBD2 matching over 7 bases. The CDR3 contains 13 residues. The ends lost 7 bases at V and 5 bases at J; junction bases unmatched: 4. Germline V gene data show CDR1 as ENHRY and CDR2 as SYGVKD. The CDR3 sequence is CAIIISGTGELFF. The CDR3 region has the DNA TGTGCCATCATCATTAGCGGGACCGGGGAGCTGTTTTTT.

The genes are TRBV6-5 and TRBJ1-4; possibly TRBD1 for D (6 bases). The germline V and J ends were trimmed by 4 bases and 11 bases, with 14 bases remaining between them. Germline V gene lookup returns CDR1 MNHEY and CDR2 SVGAGI. The CDR3 consists of 13 residues. The CDR3 protein is CASSFDRRGKLFF. In DNA form, the CDR3 reads TGTGCCAGCAGTTTTGACAGGCGCGGGAAACTGTTTTTT.